This record looks at one T cell receptor beta chain sequence and its context. What it binds is not known. This sample is part of a study of response to subunit inactivated influenza vaccine. This CDR3 region has 15 residues. CDR1 and CDR2 (germline): LGHNA, YSLEER. V was clipped by 4 bases and J by 0 bases; unmatched bases: 3. Study-wide points: That few new T cells are recruited by each seasonal influenza vaccination was the authors' suggestion.

MiXCR, applied by TCRdb to the RT-PCR reads, yields one record per CDR3 protein. The sample lists about 530,000 distinct CDR3 sequences, about 11% seen once, with 10% in the top ten. The V and J genes are TRBV4-3 and TRBJ2-3, with 8 bases fitting TRBD1. Source: PBMCs from blood, taken on the day of vaccination. This clonotype was obtained from a man in his fifties or sixties who received an inactivated influenza vaccine. CDR3 in DNA: TGCGCCAGCAGCCCCCGGGACAGGAGCACAGATACGCAGTATTTT. This gives the protein CASSPRDRSTDTQYF.